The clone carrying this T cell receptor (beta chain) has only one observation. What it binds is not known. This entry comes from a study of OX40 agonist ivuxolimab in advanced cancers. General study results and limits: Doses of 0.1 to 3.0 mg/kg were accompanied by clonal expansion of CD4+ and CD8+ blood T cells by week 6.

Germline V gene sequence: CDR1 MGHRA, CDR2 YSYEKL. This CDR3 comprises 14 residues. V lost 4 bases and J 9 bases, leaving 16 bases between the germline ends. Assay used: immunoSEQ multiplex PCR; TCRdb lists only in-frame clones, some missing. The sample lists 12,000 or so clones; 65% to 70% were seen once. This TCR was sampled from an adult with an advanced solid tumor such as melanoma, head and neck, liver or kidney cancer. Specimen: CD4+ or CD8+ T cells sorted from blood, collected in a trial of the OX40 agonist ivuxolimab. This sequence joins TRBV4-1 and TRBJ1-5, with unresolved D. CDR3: CASSPGLSEWPQHF. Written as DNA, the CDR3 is TGCGCCAGCAGCCCTGGCCTGAGCGAATGGCCCCAGCATTTT.